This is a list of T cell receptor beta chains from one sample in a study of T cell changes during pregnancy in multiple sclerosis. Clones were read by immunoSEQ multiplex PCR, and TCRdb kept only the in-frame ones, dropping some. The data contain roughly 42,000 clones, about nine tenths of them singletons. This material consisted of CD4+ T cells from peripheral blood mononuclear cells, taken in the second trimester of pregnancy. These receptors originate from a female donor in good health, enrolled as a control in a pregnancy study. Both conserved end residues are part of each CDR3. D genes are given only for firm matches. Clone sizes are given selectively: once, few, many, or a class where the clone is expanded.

CASSGQGARRETQYF,TGTGCCAGCAGTGGGCAGGGGGCGCGTCGGGAGACCCAGTACTTC,TRBD1,TRBJ2-5,few,TRBV6-6
CAISEDPGGAGHEQYF,TGTGCCATCAGTGAGGACCCGGGAGGAGCGGGCCACGAGCAGTACTTC,TRBD2,TRBJ2-7,-,TRBV10-3
CAWGGGVAFF,TGTGCCTGGGGCGGCGGGGTCGCTTTCTTT,-,TRBJ1-1,-,TRBV30
CASSATGAGNTEAFF,TGTGCCAGCAGTGCGACAGGGGCCGGGAACACTGAAGCTTTCTTT,TRBD1,TRBJ1-1,-,TRBV6-1
CASSSAGRFSGNTIYF,TGTGCCAGTAGCTCGGCAGGCCGATTCTCTGGAAACACCATATATTTT,-,TRBJ1-3,-,TRBV19
CASSAVPENSPLHF,TGCGCCAGCAGCGCCGTCCCCGAGAATTCACCCCTCCACTTT,-,TRBJ1-6,-,TRBV5-1
CASSLGQGGYGYTF,TGTGCCAGCAGCTTGGGACAGGGGGGGTATGGCTACACCTTC,TRBD1,TRBJ1-2,-,TRBV5-6
CASSPRSGQGVDQPQHF,TGTGCCAGCTCACCAAGATCGGGACAGGGTGTCGATCAGCCCCAGCATTTT,TRBD1,TRBJ1-5,-,TRBV18
CASSPGLAGGSYNEQFF,TGTGCCAGCTCGCCTGGACTAGCGGGGGGCTCCTACAATGAGCAGTTCTTC,TRBD2,TRBJ2-1,-,TRBV18
CASSLERGNQPQHF,TGTGCCAGCAGCTTAGAACGGGGGAATCAGCCCCAGCATTTT,-,TRBJ1-5,-,TRBV7-8
CASGRTGGNNYGYTF,TGTGCTAGTGGCCGGACAGGGGGTAATAACTATGGCTACACCTTC,TRBD1,TRBJ1-2,-,TRBV12-5
CASSLASGAGANVLTF,TGCGCCAGCAGCTTGGCCTCAGGGGCTGGGGCCAACGTCCTGACTTTC,-,TRBJ2-6,-,TRBV5-1
CANPFPQGAREQYF,TGTGCCAACCCCTTCCCACAGGGGGCGAGGGAGCAGTACTTC,TRBD1,TRBJ2-7,-,TRBV11-2
CAISAGLAGGPGSTDTQYF,TGTGCCATCAGCGCCGGCCTAGCGGGGGGGCCGGGTAGCACAGATACGCAGTATTTT,TRBD2,TRBJ2-3,-,TRBV10-3
CASSRTGVGQFF,TGTGCCAGCAGTAGGACCGGGGTGGGGCAGTTCTTC,-,TRBJ2-1,-,TRBV28
CASSPSGRRYGNEQFF,TGTGCCAGCAGCCCGAGCGGGAGGCGGTATGGCAATGAGCAGTTCTTC,TRBD2,TRBJ2-1,-,TRBV14
CASSFTRAGNQPQHF,TGTGCCAGCAGTTTTACGCGGGCAGGCAATCAGCCCCAGCATTTT,-,TRBJ1-5,-,TRBV2
CASSFVLAGPYNEQFF,TGTGCCAGCAGCTTCGTACTAGCGGGGCCTTACAATGAGCAGTTCTTC,TRBD2,TRBJ2-1,-,TRBV7-9
CASSVAGGALNEQFF,TGTGCCAGCAGCGTAGCCGGGGGGGCCCTCAATGAGCAGTTCTTC,TRBD2,TRBJ2-1,-,TRBV9
CASSPTGGAYTEAFF,TGTGCCAGCAGCCCGACAGGGGGCGCGTACACTGAAGCTTTCTTT,TRBD1,TRBJ1-1,medium-sized,TRBV5-4
CASSSSGSVGELFF,TGTGCCAGCAGCTCGTCCGGGTCGGTCGGGGAGCTGTTTTTT,-,TRBJ2-2,-,TRBV7-9
CASSPGTGGASYGYTF,TGTGCCAGTAGTCCCGGGACAGGGGGCGCATCCTATGGCTACACCTTC,TRBD1,TRBJ1-2,-,TRBV19
CASLGQGAGGYTF,TGTGCCAGCTTGGGACAGGGGGCGGGTGGCTACACCTTC,TRBD1,TRBJ1-2,-,TRBV9
CASSLSGSGSYEQYF,TGTGCCAGCAGCTTAAGTGGTAGCGGGTCCTACGAGCAGTACTTC,TRBD2,TRBJ2-7,-,TRBV7-2
CASSLPWTGGTGELFF,TGCGCCAGCAGCTTGCCTTGGACAGGGGGCACCGGGGAGCTGTTTTTT,TRBD1,TRBJ2-2,-,TRBV5-1
CASSPPGLAGEGTGELFF,TGTGCCAGCTCACCACCGGGACTAGCGGGAGAAGGCACCGGGGAGCTGTTTTTT,TRBD2,TRBJ2-2,-,TRBV18
CSASLVSEAFF,TGCAGTGCTAGTCTAGTGTCTGAAGCTTTCTTT,-,TRBJ1-1,-,TRBV20-1
CASSTGVLNQPQHF,TGTGCCAGCAGCACAGGGGTCCTGAATCAGCCCCAGCATTTT,TRBD1,TRBJ1-5,few,TRBV9
CASSALPTGGYTDTQYF,TGTGCCAGCAGCGCCCTCCCAACCGGAGGGTATACAGATACGCAGTATTTT,-,TRBJ2-3,once,TRBV7-3
CASSLEGEFGSPLHF,TGCGCCAGCAGCTTGGAAGGGGAATTTGGGTCACCCCTCCACTTT,-,TRBJ1-6,few,TRBV5-1
CASSSEGLAKYNEQFF,TGTGCCAGCAGTTCCGAGGGACTAGCGAAATACAATGAGCAGTTCTTC,TRBD2,TRBJ2-1,once,TRBV27
CANPPAGGQGDTQYF,TGTGCCAACCCCCCCGCGGGGGGCCAAGGAGATACGCAGTATTTT,TRBD2,TRBJ2-3,-,TRBV2
CASSLTGGNTEAFF,TGTGCCAGCAGCTTAACCGGGGGGAACACTGAAGCTTTCTTT,-,TRBJ1-1,few,TRBV7-3
CASSRQGWTSGGYSYNEQFF,TGTGCCAGCAGCCGACAGGGCTGGACTAGCGGGGGATACTCCTACAATGAGCAGTTCTTC,TRBD2,TRBJ2-1,-,TRBV7-8
CASSGGQPGVETQYF,TGTGCCAGCAGTGGTGGGCAACCCGGTGTGGAGACCCAGTACTTC,-,TRBJ2-5,-,TRBV2
CASSTTQGFGQPQHF,TGTGCCAGTAGTACGACCCAGGGATTTGGGCAGCCCCAGCATTTT,-,TRBJ1-5,-,TRBV19
CASSQLRGEKLFF,TGCGCCAGCAGCCAATTGCGGGGTGAAAAACTGTTTTTT,-,TRBJ1-4,-,TRBV4-1
CASREGGGAMNEQFF,TGTGCCAGCAGAGAAGGCGGGGGGGCCATGAATGAGCAGTTCTTC,TRBD2,TRBJ2-1,-,TRBV2
CASCAAVRNTGELFF,TGTGCCAGCTGTGCAGCGGTTAGGAACACCGGGGAGCTGTTTTTT,-,TRBJ2-2,-,TRBV2
CASSEAQGTLLVGEQFF,TGTGCCAGCAGTGAAGCGCAGGGTACCCTTCTTGTCGGTGAGCAGTTCTTC,-,TRBJ2-1,-,TRBV2
CASSPRRAGYEQYF,TGTGCCAGCTCACCACGGAGGGCCGGGTACGAGCAGTACTTC,-,TRBJ2-7,-,TRBV18
CASSLFGLAGGAGELFF,TGTGCCAGCAGTTTATTTGGACTAGCGGGAGGGGCCGGGGAGCTGTTTTTT,TRBD2,TRBJ2-2,-,TRBV28
CASSIGTSVGTGELFF,TGTGCCAGCAGCATCGGGACTAGTGTAGGCACCGGGGAGCTGTTTTTT,TRBD2,TRBJ2-2,-,TRBV9
CASSPLGTRQETQYF,TGTGCCAGCTCACCACTCGGGACTAGGCAAGAGACCCAGTACTTC,TRBD2,TRBJ2-5,-,TRBV18
CASGLPITYEQYF,TGTGCTAGCGGGCTCCCGATAACCTACGAGCAGTACTTC,TRBD2,TRBJ2-7,-,TRBV7-2
CASSITGGAETQYF,TGTGCCAGCAGCATTACAGGGGGCGCGGAGACCCAGTACTTC,TRBD1,TRBJ2-5,-,TRBV9
CASSLGGLGDVDEQFF,TGTGCCAGCAGTTTAGGAGGACTAGGTGACGTTGATGAGCAGTTCTTC,TRBD2,TRBJ2-1,-,TRBV28
CASSFRLTSGANTGELFF,TGTGCCAGCAGTTTTAGGCTTACTAGCGGGGCGAACACCGGGGAGCTGTTTTTT,TRBD2,TRBJ2-2,-,TRBV27
CASSKPIPAGVLEQFF,TGTGCCAGCAGCAAACCCATCCCGGCGGGAGTCCTTGAGCAGTTCTTC,-,TRBJ2-1,-,TRBV21-1
CASSFNPQGAPEKLFF,TGCGCCAGCAGCTTTAATCCACAGGGGGCGCCTGAAAAACTGTTTTTT,TRBD1,TRBJ1-4,-,TRBV5-1
CASSLGGGPREQYF,TGTGCCAGCAGCTTGGGGGGAGGGCCTCGGGAGCAGTACTTC,TRBD2,TRBJ2-7,-,TRBV5-4
CASSIQGSTDTQYF,TGTGCCAGTAGTATACAGGGTAGTACAGATACGCAGTATTTT,-,TRBJ2-3,-,TRBV19
CASSLGGQLSYNEQFF,TGTGCCAGCAGCTTGGGGGGACAGCTCTCCTACAATGAGCAGTTCTTC,TRBD1,TRBJ2-1,-,TRBV5-4
CSAPGRGGKNTEAFF,TGCAGCGCCCCAGGCAGGGGAGGGAAGAACACTGAAGCTTTCTTT,-,TRBJ1-1,-,TRBV29-1
CSAREDGEQYF,TGCAGTGCTAGAGAAGACGGGGAGCAGTACTTC,-,TRBJ2-7,once,TRBV20-1
CASSPFLAVETQYF,TGTGCCAGCAGCCCTTTCCTGGCCGTAGAGACCCAGTACTTC,-,TRBJ2-5,-,TRBV5-4
CASSRIGTSEGNSPLHF,TGCGCCAGCAGCCGAATCGGGACCTCGGAGGGTAATTCACCCCTCCACTTT,-,TRBJ1-6,-,TRBV4-1
CASSSGGSGNTIYF,TGTGCCAGCAGCTCGGGAGGCTCCGGAAACACCATATATTTT,-,TRBJ1-3,-,TRBV7-9
CAWRGANYGYTF,TGTGCCTGGAGAGGAGCTAACTATGGCTACACCTTC,-,TRBJ1-2,-,TRBV30